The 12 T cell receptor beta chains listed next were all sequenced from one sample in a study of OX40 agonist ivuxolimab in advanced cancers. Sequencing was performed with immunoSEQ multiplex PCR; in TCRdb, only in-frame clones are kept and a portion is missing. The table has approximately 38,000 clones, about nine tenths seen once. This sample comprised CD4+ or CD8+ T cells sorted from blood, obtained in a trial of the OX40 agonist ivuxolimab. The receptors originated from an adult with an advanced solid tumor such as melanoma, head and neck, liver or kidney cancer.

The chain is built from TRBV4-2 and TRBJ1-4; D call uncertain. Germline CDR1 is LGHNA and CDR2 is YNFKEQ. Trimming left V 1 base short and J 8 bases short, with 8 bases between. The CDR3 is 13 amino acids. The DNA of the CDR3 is TGTGCCAGCAGCCAAGGGTATCAGGAAAAACTGTTTTTT. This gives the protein CASSQGYQEKLFF.

The CDR3 nucleotides are TGCGCCAGCAGCTTGGCCTCTAGCGGGAAACCTCAGTACTTC. Translating gives CASSLASSGKPQYF. The V gene is TRBV5-1, the J gene TRBJ2-7, with 9 positions matching TRBD2. This CDR3 contains 14 residues. CDR1 is SGHRS and CDR2 is YFSETQ in the germline V gene. V lost 0 bases to trimming and J lost 10 bases; unmatched junction nucleotides: 8.

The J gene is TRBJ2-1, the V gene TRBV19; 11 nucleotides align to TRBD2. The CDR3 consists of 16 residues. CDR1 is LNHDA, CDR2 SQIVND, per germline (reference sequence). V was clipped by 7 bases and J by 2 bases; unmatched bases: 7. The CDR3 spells CASKTSGIQPYNEQFF. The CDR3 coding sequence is TGTGCCAGTAAGACTAGCGGGATACAACCCTACAATGAGCAGTTCTTC. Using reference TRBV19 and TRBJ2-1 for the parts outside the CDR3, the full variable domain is DGGITQSPKYLFRKEGQNVTLSCEQNLNHDAMYWYRQDPGQGLRLIYYSQIVNDFQKGDIAEGYSVSREKKESFPLTVTSAQKNPTAFYLCASKTSGIQPYNEQFFGPGTRLTVL.

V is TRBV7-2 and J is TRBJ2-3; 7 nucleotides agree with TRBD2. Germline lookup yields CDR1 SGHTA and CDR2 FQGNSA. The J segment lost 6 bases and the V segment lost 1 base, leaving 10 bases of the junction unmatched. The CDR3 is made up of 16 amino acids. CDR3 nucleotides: TGTGCCAGCAGCTTAGGAACCGCGGGGGAATTTGATACGCAGTATTTT. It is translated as CASSLGTAGEFDTQYF. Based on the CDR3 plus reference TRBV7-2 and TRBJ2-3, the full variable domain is GAGVSQSPSNKVTEKGKDVELRCDPISGHTALYWYRQSLGQGLEFLIYFQGNSAPDKSGLPSDRFSAERTGGSVSTLTIQRTQQEDSAVYLCASSLGTAGEFDTQYFGPGTRLTVL.

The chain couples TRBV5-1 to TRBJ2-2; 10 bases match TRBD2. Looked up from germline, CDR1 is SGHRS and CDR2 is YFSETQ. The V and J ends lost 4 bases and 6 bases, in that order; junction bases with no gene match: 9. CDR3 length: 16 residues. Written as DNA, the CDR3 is TGCGCCAGCAGCCCCACTAGAGCGGGAGGGCCCGGGGAGCTGTTTTTT. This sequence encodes CASSPTRAGGPGELFF.

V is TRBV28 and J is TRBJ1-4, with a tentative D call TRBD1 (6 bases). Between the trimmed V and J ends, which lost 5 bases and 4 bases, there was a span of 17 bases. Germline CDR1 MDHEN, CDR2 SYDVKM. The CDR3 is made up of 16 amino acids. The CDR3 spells CASSLTHRASNEKLFF. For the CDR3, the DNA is TGTGCCAGCAGTCTGACTCACAGGGCTAGTAATGAAAAACTGTTTTTT.

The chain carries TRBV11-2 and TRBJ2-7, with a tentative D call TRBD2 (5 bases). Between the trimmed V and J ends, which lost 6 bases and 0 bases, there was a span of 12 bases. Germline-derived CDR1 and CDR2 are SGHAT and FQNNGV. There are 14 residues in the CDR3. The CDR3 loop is CASRRTSSSYEQYF. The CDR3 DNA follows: TGTGCCAGCAGACGGACTTCCTCCTCCTACGAGCAGTACTTC. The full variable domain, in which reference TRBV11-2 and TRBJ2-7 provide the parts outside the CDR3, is EAGVAQSPRYKIIEKRQSVAFWCNPISGHATLYWYQQILGQGPKLLIQFQNNGVVDDSQLPKDRFSAERLKGVDSTLKIQPAKLEDSAVYLCASRRTSSSYEQYFGPGTRLTVT.

Written as DNA, the CDR3 is TGTGCCAGCAGTTTTTTCGCGGGAACCTATAGCAATCAGCCCCAGCATTTT. The encoded protein is CASSFFAGTYSNQPQHF. The V and J genes are TRBV28 and TRBJ1-5; D gene ambiguous. CDR1 MDHEN and CDR2 SYDVKM come from the germline V gene. The CDR3 has 17 residues. Trimming cost V 3 bases and J 0 bases, with 15 bases left between them.

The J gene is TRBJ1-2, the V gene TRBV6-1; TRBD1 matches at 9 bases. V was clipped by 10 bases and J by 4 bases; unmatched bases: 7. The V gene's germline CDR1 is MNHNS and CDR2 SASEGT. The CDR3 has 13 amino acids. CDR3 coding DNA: TGTGCCACCACCGGGACAGGGACCTATGGCTACACCTTC. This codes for CATTGTGTYGYTF.

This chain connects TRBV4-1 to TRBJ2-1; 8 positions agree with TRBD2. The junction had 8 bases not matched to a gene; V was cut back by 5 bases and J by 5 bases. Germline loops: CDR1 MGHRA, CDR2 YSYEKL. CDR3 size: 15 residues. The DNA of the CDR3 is TGCGCCAGCAGCTGGGGACTAGAGACCCACAATGAGCAGTTCTTC. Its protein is CASSWGLETHNEQFF.

The chain's CDR3 is CASSLKLAGYNEQFF. The DNA of the CDR3 is TGTGCCAGCAGCTTAAAATTAGCGGGGTACAATGAGCAGTTCTTC. This chain links TRBV7-3 with TRBJ2-1, with TRBD2 matching 8 bases. Trimming at V came to 1 base and at J to 4 bases, leaving 3 bases not matched to a gene. CDR3 length equals 15 residues. In germline, CDR1 is SGHTA, CDR2 FQGTGA.

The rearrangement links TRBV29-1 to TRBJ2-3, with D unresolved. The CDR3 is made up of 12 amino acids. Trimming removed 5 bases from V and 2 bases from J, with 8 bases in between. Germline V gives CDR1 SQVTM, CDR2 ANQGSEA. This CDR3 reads CSVLSYTDTQYF. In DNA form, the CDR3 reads TGCAGCGTTTTGAGCTACACAGATACGCAGTATTTT.